Listed below are T cell receptor beta chains from one sample, sequenced in a study of T cells in Graves' hyperthyroidism and ophthalmopathy. TCRdb itself ran the multiplex PCR reads through MiXCR, one entry per CDR3 protein. The table shows hundreds of thousands of distinct CDR3 sequences, with about 15% occurring only once. Sequencing input: blood. All receptors derive from a woman between 25 and 40 years old with Graves' hyperthyroidism that later progressed to Graves' ophthalmopathy. The CDR3 runs from the conserved cysteine through the conserved F or W. A D gene is named only where the DNA matches it firmly. Clone size is given for some rows only: seen once, a few or many times, or a class if the clone is expanded.

d_call: TRBD2
v_call: TRBV3-1
j_call: TRBJ2-3
clone_size: many
cdr3_aa: CASSQDRAGGPVDTQYF
cdr3_nt: TGTGCCAGCAGCCAAGATCGAGCGGGAGGGCCTGTAGATACGCAGTATTTT

d_call: .
v_call: TRBV30
j_call: TRBJ2-7
clone_size: few
cdr3_aa: CALSGAYEQYF
cdr3_nt: TGTGCCCTTTCAGGGGCCTACGAGCAGTACTTC

d_call: .
v_call: TRBV7-3
j_call: TRBJ2-3
clone_size: .
cdr3_aa: CASSLLGSGLGDTQYF
cdr3_nt: TGTGCCAGCAGTCTTCTGGGAAGCGGCCTAGGAGATACGCAGTATTTT

d_call: TRBD2
v_call: TRBV25-1
j_call: TRBJ2-1
clone_size: few
cdr3_aa: CASSVGTSGGFNEQFF
cdr3_nt: TGTGCCAGCAGTGTCGGGACTAGCGGGGGTTTCAATGAGCAGTTCTTC

d_call: .
v_call: TRBV18
j_call: TRBJ1-2
clone_size: many
cdr3_aa: CASSPPETAGYTF
cdr3_nt: TGTGCCAGCTCACCCCCCGAGACGGCGGGCTACACCTTC

d_call: TRBD2
v_call: TRBV28
j_call: TRBJ2-7
clone_size: .
cdr3_aa: CASSGVGTSGSTHEQYF
cdr3_nt: TGTGCCAGCAGTGGGGTAGGGACTAGCGGGAGTACCCACGAGCAGTACTTC

d_call: .
v_call: TRBV10-3
j_call: TRBJ2-7
clone_size: .
cdr3_aa: CAITRDGEQYF
cdr3_nt: TGTGCCATCACCCGGGACGGAGAGCAGTACTTC

d_call: .
v_call: TRBV9
j_call: TRBJ2-6
clone_size: many
cdr3_aa: CASSVGGAHSGANVLTF
cdr3_nt: TGTGCCAGCAGCGTAGGGGGGGCCCACTCTGGGGCCAACGTCCTGACTTTC

d_call: TRBD1
v_call: TRBV28
j_call: TRBJ1-5
clone_size: few
cdr3_aa: CASSPLGQGAQPQHF
cdr3_nt: TGTGCCAGCAGCCCTTTGGGACAGGGGGCTCAGCCCCAGCATTTT

d_call: .
v_call: TRBV29-1
j_call: TRBJ2-3
clone_size: .
cdr3_aa: CSVGEGGTDTQYF
cdr3_nt: TGCAGCGTTGGTGAGGGAGGCACAGATACGCAGTATTTT

d_call: .
v_call: TRBV12-5
j_call: TRBJ1-1
clone_size: many
cdr3_aa: CASGLANTEAFF
cdr3_nt: TGTGCTAGTGGCCTAGCGAACACTGAAGCTTTCTTT

d_call: .
v_call: TRBV7-9
j_call: TRBJ1-2
clone_size: many
cdr3_aa: CASRGQLANYGYTF
cdr3_nt: TGTGCCAGCAGAGGACAGCTAGCTAACTATGGCTACACCTTC

d_call: .
v_call: TRBV12-3/TRBV12-4
j_call: TRBJ1-1
clone_size: many
cdr3_aa: CASSPRGSPNTEAFF
cdr3_nt: TGTGCCAGCAGTCCTAGGGGCTCCCCGAACACTGAAGCTTTCTTT

d_call: TRBD1
v_call: TRBV2
j_call: TRBJ1-1
clone_size: many
cdr3_aa: CASSVTDRAPEAFF
cdr3_nt: TGTGCCAGCAGTGTAACCGACAGGGCCCCTGAAGCTTTCTTT

d_call: .
v_call: TRBV29-1
j_call: TRBJ2-1
clone_size: many
cdr3_aa: CSVEDPGGVSNEQFF
cdr3_nt: TGCAGCGTTGAAGATCCTGGAGGGGTAAGCAATGAGCAGTTCTTC

d_call: .
v_call: TRBV18
j_call: TRBJ2-2
clone_size: .
cdr3_aa: CASSLVGRGNTGELFF
cdr3_nt: TGTGCCAGCTCACTAGTCGGAAGGGGGAACACCGGGGAGCTGTTTTTT

d_call: TRBD1
v_call: TRBV11-2
j_call: TRBJ1-1
clone_size: .
cdr3_aa: CASSLGTGTTEAFF
cdr3_nt: TGTGCCAGCAGCTTAGGGACAGGAACAACTGAAGCTTTCTTT

d_call: TRBD1
v_call: TRBV10-1
j_call: TRBJ1-6
clone_size: .
cdr3_aa: CASSEEGQGNSPLHF
cdr3_nt: TGCGCCAGCAGTGAGGAGGGACAGGGAAATTCACCCCTCCACTTT

d_call: TRBD2
v_call: TRBV20-1
j_call: TRBJ2-7
clone_size: .
cdr3_aa: CSATPRTSGKLYEQYF
cdr3_nt: TGCAGTGCTACCCCCCGGACTAGCGGGAAACTCTACGAGCAGTACTTC

d_call: TRBD1
v_call: TRBV28
j_call: TRBJ2-7
clone_size: few
cdr3_aa: CANSDPTGGMDEQYF
cdr3_nt: TGTGCCAACAGTGACCCGACAGGGGGCATGGACGAGCAGTACTTC

d_call: .
v_call: TRBV6-2/TRBV6-3
j_call: TRBJ2-2
clone_size: many
cdr3_aa: CASSYSVQRTGELFF
cdr3_nt: TGTGCCAGCAGTTATTCGGTCCAGCGGACCGGGGAGCTGTTTTTT

d_call: .
v_call: TRBV7-8
j_call: TRBJ1-5
clone_size: many
cdr3_aa: CASSNVRGYSNQPQHF
cdr3_nt: TGTGCCAGCAGCAACGTTCGGGGATATAGCAATCAGCCCCAGCATTTT

d_call: .
v_call: TRBV24-1
j_call: TRBJ1-4
clone_size: many
cdr3_aa: CATSDPNTHEKLFF
cdr3_nt: TGTGCCACCAGTGACCCCAACACCCATGAAAAACTGTTTTTT

d_call: TRBD1
v_call: TRBV29-1
j_call: TRBJ2-3
clone_size: few
cdr3_aa: CSVAKGASDTDTQYF
cdr3_nt: TGCAGCGTCGCAAAGGGGGCCTCCGACACAGATACGCAGTATTTT

d_call: .
v_call: TRBV6-2/TRBV6-3
j_call: TRBJ1-4
clone_size: .
cdr3_aa: CASSYGGRVATNEKLFF
cdr3_nt: TGTGCCAGCAGTTACGGGGGCAGAGTTGCAACTAATGAAAAACTGTTTTTT

d_call: .
v_call: TRBV30
j_call: TRBJ1-1
clone_size: many
cdr3_aa: CAWSRSPDPNTEAFF
cdr3_nt: TGTGCCTGGAGTAGGTCCCCCGACCCGAACACTGAAGCTTTCTTT

d_call: .
v_call: TRBV11-2
j_call: TRBJ2-2
clone_size: many
cdr3_aa: CASSLGFPGETGELFF
cdr3_nt: TGTGCCAGCAGCTTAGGTTTTCCGGGAGAGACCGGGGAGCTGTTTTTT

d_call: .
v_call: TRBV28
j_call: TRBJ1-5
clone_size: .
cdr3_aa: CASRGAAVPQHF
cdr3_nt: TGTGCCAGCAGAGGGGCCGCCGTTCCCCAGCATTTT

d_call: .
v_call: TRBV5-1
j_call: TRBJ2-1
clone_size: few
cdr3_aa: CASSLDLARQFF
cdr3_nt: TGCGCCAGCAGCTTGGATCTGGCGCGGCAGTTCTTC

d_call: .
v_call: TRBV30
j_call: TRBJ1-2
clone_size: many
cdr3_aa: CAWRDSYGYTF
cdr3_nt: TGTGCCTGGAGGGACAGCTATGGCTACACCTTC

d_call: TRBD2
v_call: TRBV6-2/TRBV6-3
j_call: TRBJ2-1
clone_size: .
cdr3_aa: CASSSPGLGYYEQFF
cdr3_nt: TGTGCCAGCAGTTCCCCGGGACTAGGATACTATGAGCAGTTCTTC

d_call: .
v_call: TRBV20-1
j_call: TRBJ2-7
clone_size: few
cdr3_aa: CSAPLGGAAYEQYF
cdr3_nt: TGCAGTGCGCCCTTAGGGGGGGCGGCCTACGAGCAGTACTTC

d_call: TRBD1
v_call: TRBV30
j_call: TRBJ2-2
clone_size: few
cdr3_aa: CAWKRSPGTGAGELFF
cdr3_nt: TGTGCCTGGAAGCGTTCCCCAGGGACAGGGGCCGGGGAGCTGTTTTTT

d_call: .
v_call: TRBV4-3
j_call: TRBJ1-1
clone_size: once
cdr3_aa: CASSQQIGGGEAFF
cdr3_nt: TGCGCCAGCAGCCAACAAATCGGGGGCGGAGAAGCTTTCTTT

d_call: .
v_call: TRBV20-1
j_call: TRBJ2-6
clone_size: few
cdr3_aa: CSAPTINSGANVLTF
cdr3_nt: TGCAGTGCTCCGACGATCAACTCTGGGGCCAACGTCCTGACTTTC

d_call: TRBD1
v_call: TRBV24-1
j_call: TRBJ2-3
clone_size: many
cdr3_aa: CATARDRASTDTQYF
cdr3_nt: TGTGCCACCGCCCGGGACAGGGCTAGCACAGATACGCAGTATTTT

d_call: .
v_call: TRBV7-3
j_call: TRBJ2-2
clone_size: .
cdr3_aa: CASSPGAIANTGELFF
cdr3_nt: TGTGCCAGCAGCCCCGGCGCGATTGCGAACACCGGGGAGCTGTTTTTT

d_call: .
v_call: TRBV5-1
j_call: TRBJ2-3
clone_size: .
cdr3_aa: CASSLSISGVDKDTQYF
cdr3_nt: TGCGCCAGCAGCTTGAGTATAAGTGGGGTAGACAAAGATACGCAGTATTTT

d_call: .
v_call: TRBV9
j_call: TRBJ1-1
clone_size: .
cdr3_aa: CASSVGGLLNTEAFF
cdr3_nt: TGTGCCAGCAGCGTAGGTGGGCTTCTGAACACTGAAGCTTTCTTT

d_call: .
v_call: TRBV12-3/TRBV12-4
j_call: TRBJ1-2
clone_size: many
cdr3_aa: CASSPPDASWQGYTF
cdr3_nt: TGTGCCAGCAGTCCCCCGGACGCCTCATGGCAAGGCTACACCTTC

d_call: .
v_call: TRBV5-5
j_call: TRBJ2-7
clone_size: .
cdr3_aa: CASSLRLANSYEQYF
cdr3_nt: TGTGCCAGCAGCTTGAGGCTAGCCAACTCCTACGAGCAGTACTTC

d_call: TRBD2
v_call: TRBV6-2/TRBV6-3
j_call: TRBJ2-1
clone_size: many
cdr3_aa: CASSYLTSGGDAEQFF
cdr3_nt: TGTGCCAGCAGTTACCTAACTAGCGGGGGTGATGCCGAGCAGTTCTTC